Detailed here is one TCR beta chain. Its specific antigen is unknown. Per-base qualities were not stored, and no clone one base away is much larger. These data belong to a study of chemoradiotherapy in HPV16-positive cancers (dated by TCRdb to about 2022). Describing the broader study: Candidate HPV-specific T-cell clones and common TCR motifs were defined through functional T-cell assays on cells from two HPV16-positive patients. The candidate HPV-specific TCRs and motifs were subsequently tracked in TCR repertoires obtained from some 90 patients with HPV-related cancers. Whether T-cell immunity against the HPV oncoproteins E6 and E7 changes during chemoradiotherapy and whether survival is affected by this immunity were examined in the study.

Repertoires were sampled repeatedly over the course of chemoradiotherapy so that clonal expansion in the tumor microenvironment could be followed. The V and J ends are trimmed by 10 bases and 5 bases, leaving 9 bases between them. Including cysteine and phenylalanine, the CDR3 has 11 amino acids. Only CDR3 DNA is held: 33 bases, read in frame from base 1. Sequences SGHRS (CDR1) and YFSETQ (CDR2) are obtained from the germline V gene. Study-wide conclusions, independent of this receptor: Expansion of candidate HPV-specific clones and E7-related TCR motifs was observed in the tumor microenvironment during treatment, whereas no such expansion was observed for non-HPV-specific T cells. The functional definition of HPV-specific T cells was derived from only a couple of HPV16-positive patients, and the survival association was reported for HPV16-positive patients. Among HPV16-positive patients, expansion of HPV-responsive T cells during chemoradiotherapy was associated with better recurrence-free survival.

Libraries were constructed by the immunoSEQ multiplex PCR assay. The table comes from immuneACCESS by way of TCRdb, which keeps in-frame sequences with V and J called. Part of the clones is missing from these tables; in studies checked, under half for an unresolved V gene and the rest for unknown reasons. The sample has more than 4,500 clones on record, over 60% of them singletons. Around 20% of the sample is in the top ten clones. This sequence originates from a human donor with HPV-associated anogenital cancer. The sequence is built from TRBV5-1 and TRBJ2-2; a weak D assignment points to TRBD2 (6 bases agree). The sample was tumor tissue, taken from a patient who underwent chemoradiotherapy. The DNA sequence reads TGCGCCTGTCGGGGGACCGGGGAGCTGTTTTTT. Protein translation: CACRGTGELFF. With the rest looked up from the reference TRBV5-1 and TRBJ2-2 genes rather than sequenced, the full variable domain is KAGVTQTPRYLIKTRGQQVTLSCSPISGHRSVSWYQQTPGQGLQFLFEYFSETQRNKGNFPGRFSGRQFSNSRSEMNVSTLELGDSALYLCACRGTGELFFGEGSRLTVL.